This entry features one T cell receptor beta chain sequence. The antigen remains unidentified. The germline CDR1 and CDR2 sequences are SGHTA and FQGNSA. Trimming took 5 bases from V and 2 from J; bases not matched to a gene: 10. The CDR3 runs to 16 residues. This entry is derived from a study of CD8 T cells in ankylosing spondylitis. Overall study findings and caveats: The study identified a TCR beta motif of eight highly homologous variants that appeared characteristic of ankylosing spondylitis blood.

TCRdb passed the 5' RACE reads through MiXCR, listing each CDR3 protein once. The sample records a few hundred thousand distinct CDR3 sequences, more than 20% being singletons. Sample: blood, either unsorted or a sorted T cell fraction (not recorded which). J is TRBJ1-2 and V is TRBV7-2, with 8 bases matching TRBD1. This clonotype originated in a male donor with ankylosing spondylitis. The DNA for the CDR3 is TGTGCCAGCAGCCCAAACCCGGGACAGGCGAACTATGGCTACACCTTC. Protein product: CASSPNPGQANYGYTF.